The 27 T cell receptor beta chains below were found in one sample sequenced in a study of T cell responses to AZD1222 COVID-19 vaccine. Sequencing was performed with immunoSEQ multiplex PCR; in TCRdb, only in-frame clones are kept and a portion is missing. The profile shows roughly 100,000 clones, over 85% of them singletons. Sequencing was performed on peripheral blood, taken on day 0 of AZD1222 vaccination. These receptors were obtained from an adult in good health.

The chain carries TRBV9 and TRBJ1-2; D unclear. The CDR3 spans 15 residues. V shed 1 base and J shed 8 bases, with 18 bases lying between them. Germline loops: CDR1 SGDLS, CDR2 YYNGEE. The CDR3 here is CASSVTAIGEGGYTF. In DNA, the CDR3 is TGTGCCAGCAGCGTAACAGCAATCGGGGAAGGCGGCTACACCTTC.

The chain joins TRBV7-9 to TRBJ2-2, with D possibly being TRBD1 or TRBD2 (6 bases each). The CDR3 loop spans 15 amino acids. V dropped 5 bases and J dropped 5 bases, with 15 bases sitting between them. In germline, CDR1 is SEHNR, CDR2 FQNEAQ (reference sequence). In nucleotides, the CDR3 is TGTGCCAGCAGCCGTTTCGGGGGCTTTACCGGGGAGCTGTTTTTT. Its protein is CASSRFGGFTGELFF.

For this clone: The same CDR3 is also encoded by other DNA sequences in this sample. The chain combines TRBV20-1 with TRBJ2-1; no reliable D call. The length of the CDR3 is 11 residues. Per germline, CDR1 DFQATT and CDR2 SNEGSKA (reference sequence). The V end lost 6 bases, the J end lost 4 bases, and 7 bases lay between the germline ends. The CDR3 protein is CSAPEYNEQFF. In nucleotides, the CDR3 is TGCAGTGCCCCGGAGTACAATGAGCAGTTCTTC.

The CDR3 reads CASSPGGTPAFF. In nucleotides, the CDR3 is TGTGCCAGCAGCCCGGGAGGCACTCCAGCTTTCTTT. The chain recombines TRBV7-2 with TRBJ1-1; unclear D gene. From germline, CDR1 is SGHTA and CDR2 FQGNSA. The CDR3 consists of 12 residues. With 5 bases removed from V and 10 bases from J, the gap between germline ends came to 14 bases.

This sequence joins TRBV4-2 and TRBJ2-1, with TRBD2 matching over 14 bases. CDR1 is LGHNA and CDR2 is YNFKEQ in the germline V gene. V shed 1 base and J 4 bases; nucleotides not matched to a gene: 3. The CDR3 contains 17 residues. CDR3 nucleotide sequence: TGTGCCAGCAGCCAAGGACTAGCGGGAGGGGTGTACAATGAGCAGTTCTTC. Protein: CASSQGLAGGVYNEQFF.

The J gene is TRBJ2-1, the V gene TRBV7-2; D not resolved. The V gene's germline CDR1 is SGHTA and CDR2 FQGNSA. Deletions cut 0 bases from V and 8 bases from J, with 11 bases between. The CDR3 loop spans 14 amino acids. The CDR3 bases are TGTGCCAGCAGCTTAGCGGTAAGAGGCGATGAGCAGTTCTTC. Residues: CASSLAVRGDEQFF.

The DNA of the CDR3 is TGTGCCAGCAGTGCGGACATGTCCTGGGGAAATACGCAGTATTTT. Translation gives CASSADMSWGNTQYF. The V and J genes are TRBV2 and TRBJ2-3; D perhaps matches TRBD1 (5 bases). Germline lookup yields CDR1 SNHLY and CDR2 FYNNEI. V was pared by 4 bases and J by 7 bases, with 18 bases between. This CDR3 is 15 amino acids long.

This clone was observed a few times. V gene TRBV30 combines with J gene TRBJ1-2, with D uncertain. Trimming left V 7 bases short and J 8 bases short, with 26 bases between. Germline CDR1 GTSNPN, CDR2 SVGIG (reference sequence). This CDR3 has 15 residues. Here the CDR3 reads CASNLPPQDSGGYTF. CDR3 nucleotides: TGTGCCTCAAACCTACCACCTCAAGACTCCGGAGGCTACACCTTC.

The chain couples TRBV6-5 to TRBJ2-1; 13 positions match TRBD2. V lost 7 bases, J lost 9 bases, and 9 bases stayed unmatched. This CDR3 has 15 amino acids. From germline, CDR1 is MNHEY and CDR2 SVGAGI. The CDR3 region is CASTLRLAGGGEQFF. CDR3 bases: TGTGCCAGCACCCTCCGACTAGCGGGAGGCGGTGAGCAGTTCTTC.

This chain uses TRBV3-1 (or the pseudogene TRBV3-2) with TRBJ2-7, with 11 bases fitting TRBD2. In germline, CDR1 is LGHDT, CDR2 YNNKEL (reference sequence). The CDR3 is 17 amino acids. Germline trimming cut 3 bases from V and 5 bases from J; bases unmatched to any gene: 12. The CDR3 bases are TGTGCCAGCAGCCAGGACCAGGGACTAGCGGTAGTCGACGAGCAGTACTTC. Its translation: CASSQDQGLAVVDEQYF.

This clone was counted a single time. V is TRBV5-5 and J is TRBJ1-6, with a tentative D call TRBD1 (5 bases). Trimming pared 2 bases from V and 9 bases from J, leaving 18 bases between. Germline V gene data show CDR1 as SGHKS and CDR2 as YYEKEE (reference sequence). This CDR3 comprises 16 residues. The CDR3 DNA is TGTGCCAGCAGCTTCAGTCGGCAGGGATCAGGTTCACCCCTCCACTTT. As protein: CASSFSRQGSGSPLHF.

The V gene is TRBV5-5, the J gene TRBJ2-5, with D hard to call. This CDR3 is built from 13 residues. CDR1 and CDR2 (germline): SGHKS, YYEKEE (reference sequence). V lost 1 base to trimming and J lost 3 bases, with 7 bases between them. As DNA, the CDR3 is TGTGCCAGCAGCTTGAACCGAGAAGAGACCCAGTACTTC. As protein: CASSLNREETQYF.

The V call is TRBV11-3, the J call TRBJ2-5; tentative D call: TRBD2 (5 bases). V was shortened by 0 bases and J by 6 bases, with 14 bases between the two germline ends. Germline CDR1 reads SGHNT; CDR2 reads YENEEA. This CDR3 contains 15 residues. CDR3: CASSLDGPGSQTQYF. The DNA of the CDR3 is TGTGCCAGCAGCTTAGATGGTCCGGGAAGCCAGACCCAGTACTTC. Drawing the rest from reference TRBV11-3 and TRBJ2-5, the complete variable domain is EAGVVQSPRYKIIEKKQPVAFWCNPISGHNTLYWYLQNLGQGPELLIRYENEEAVDDSQLPKDRFSAERLKGVDSTLKIQPAELGDSAVYLCASSLDGPGSQTQYFGPGTRLLVL.

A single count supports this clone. Here the CDR3 DNA reads TGTGCCAGCAGTTACAGGGGACAGGGGATTCGTTCGACGCAGTATTTT. This encodes CASSYRGQGIRSTQYF. The V gene is TRBV6-5, the J gene TRBJ2-3; 10 nucleotides match TRBD1. CDR1 and CDR2 (germline): MNHEY, SVGAGI. Germline trimming cut 2 bases from V and 9 bases from J; bases unmatched to any gene: 11. CDR3 length equals 16 residues.

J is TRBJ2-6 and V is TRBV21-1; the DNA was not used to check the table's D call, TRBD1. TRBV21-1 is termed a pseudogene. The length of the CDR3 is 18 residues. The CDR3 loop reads CASSKEGTGPSGANVLTF. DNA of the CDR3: TGTGCCAGCAGCAAAGAGGGGACAGGTCCGTCTGGGGCCAACGTCCTGACTTTC.

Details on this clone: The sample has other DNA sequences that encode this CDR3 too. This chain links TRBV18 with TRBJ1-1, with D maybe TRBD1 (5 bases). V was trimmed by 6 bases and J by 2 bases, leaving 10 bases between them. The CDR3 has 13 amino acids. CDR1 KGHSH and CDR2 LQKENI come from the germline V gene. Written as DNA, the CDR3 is TGTGCCAGCTCTCCTCAGGGTAACACTGAAGCTTTCTTT. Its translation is CASSPQGNTEAFF.

CDR3 amino acids: CASSLNRGETQYF. The CDR3 region has the DNA TGTGCCAGCAGTTTAAACAGGGGAGAGACCCAGTACTTC. V and J are TRBV12-3 or TRBV12-4 and TRBJ2-5; TRBD1 matches 7 bases. The trim removed 2 bases at V and 4 bases at J, leaving 1 base unmatched. The CDR3 has 13 amino acids.

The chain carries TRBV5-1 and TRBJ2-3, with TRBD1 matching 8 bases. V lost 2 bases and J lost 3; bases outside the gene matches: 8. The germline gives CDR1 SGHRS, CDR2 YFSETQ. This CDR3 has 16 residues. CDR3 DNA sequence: TGCGCCAGCAGCTTTTCGTCCAGGGGGCCGACAGATACGCAGTATTTT. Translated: CASSFSSRGPTDTQYF.

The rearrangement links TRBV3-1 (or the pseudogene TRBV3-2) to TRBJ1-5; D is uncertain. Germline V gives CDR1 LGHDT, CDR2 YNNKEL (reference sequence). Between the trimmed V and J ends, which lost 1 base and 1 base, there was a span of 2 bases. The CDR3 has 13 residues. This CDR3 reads CASSQGSNQPQHF. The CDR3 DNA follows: TGTGCCAGCAGCCAAGGGAGCAATCAGCCCCAGCATTTT.

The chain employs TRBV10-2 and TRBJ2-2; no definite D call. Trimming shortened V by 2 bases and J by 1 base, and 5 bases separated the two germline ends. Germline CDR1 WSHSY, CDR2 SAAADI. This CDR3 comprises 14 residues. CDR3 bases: TGCGCCAGCAGTGAGAATCTGAACACCGGGGAGCTGTTTTTT. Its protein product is CASSENLNTGELFF.

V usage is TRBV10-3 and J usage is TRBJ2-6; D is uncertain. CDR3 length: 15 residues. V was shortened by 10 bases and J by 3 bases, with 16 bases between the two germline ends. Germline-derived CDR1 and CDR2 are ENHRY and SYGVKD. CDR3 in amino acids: CATMGSRGGANVLTF. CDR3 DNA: TGTGCCACAATGGGAAGCCGTGGTGGGGCCAACGTCCTGACTTTC.

In nucleotides, the CDR3 is TGTGCCAGCAGCATACCGACAGGCTACACTGAAGCTTTCTTT. Protein sequence: CASSIPTGYTEAFF. V gene TRBV7-2 combines with J gene TRBJ1-1; D perhaps matches TRBD1 (6 bases). CDR3 length equals 14 residues. Trimming pared 5 bases from V and 3 bases from J, leaving 13 bases between. Germline CDR1 and CDR2: SGHTA and FQGNSA.

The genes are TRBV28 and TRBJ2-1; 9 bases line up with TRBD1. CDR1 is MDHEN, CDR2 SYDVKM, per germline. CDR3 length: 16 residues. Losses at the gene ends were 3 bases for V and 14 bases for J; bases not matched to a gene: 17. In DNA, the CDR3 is TGTGCCAGCAGTTTCCAGCCGGGACAGGGTGCCCTAAGAGAGTTCTTC. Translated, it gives CASSFQPGQGALREFF.

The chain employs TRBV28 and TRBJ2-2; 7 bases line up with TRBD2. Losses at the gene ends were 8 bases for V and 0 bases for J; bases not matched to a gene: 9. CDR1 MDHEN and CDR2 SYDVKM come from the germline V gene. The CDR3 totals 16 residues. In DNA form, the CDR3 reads TGTGCCAGCTCATCGGGGGACTACCCGAACACCGGGGAGCTGTTTTTT. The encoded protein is CASSSGDYPNTGELFF.

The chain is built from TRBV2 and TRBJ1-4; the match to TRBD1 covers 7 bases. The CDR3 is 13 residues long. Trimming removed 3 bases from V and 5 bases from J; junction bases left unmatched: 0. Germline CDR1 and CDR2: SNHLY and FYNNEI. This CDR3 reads CASSEDRNEKLFF. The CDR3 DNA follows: TGTGCCAGCAGTGAGGACAGGAATGAAAAACTGTTTTTT.

The CDR3 spells CATYRANNSPLHF. CDR3 nucleotides: TGTGCCACCTACAGGGCTAATAATTCACCCCTCCACTTT. V usage is TRBV6-5 and J usage is TRBJ1-6, with a possible D match to TRBD1 (6 bases). The CDR3 loop spans 13 amino acids. CDR1 and CDR2 (germline): MNHEY, SVGAGI. V lost 10 bases and J 5 bases, leaving 12 bases between the germline ends.

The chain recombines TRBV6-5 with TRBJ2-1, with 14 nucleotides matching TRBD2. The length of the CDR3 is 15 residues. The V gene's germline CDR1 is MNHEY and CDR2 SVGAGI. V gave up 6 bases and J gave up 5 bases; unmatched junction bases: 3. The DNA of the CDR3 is TGTGCCAGCAGGAAGACTAGCGGGAGGGACAATGAGCAGTTCTTC. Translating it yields CASRKTSGRDNEQFF.